This T cell receptor beta chain originates from a study of beta chain features in type 1 diabetes. The wider study: Across the samples, over 85 million sorted cells were examined in total. Study-wide points: All four CD4+ subsets of Type 1 diabetes patients contained TCRB CDR3s that were moderately but significantly shorter. An over-representation of cells with high TCR expression could result from cDNA sequencing.

Expressed TCRB transcripts were sequenced, since all the RNA that had been isolated was reverse transcribed. Data came from immunoSEQ multiplex PCR; TCRdb stores just in-frame clones and leaves some out. Among about 710,000 clones listed, about an eighth were seen once. Germline V gene lookup returns CDR1 DFQATT and CDR2 SNEGSKA (reference sequence). The CDR3 length is 11 residues. V lost 7 bases to trimming and J lost 1 base, with 7 bases between them. About this clone: Antigen unknown.

Heparinised blood was drawn once per donor, averaging approximately 100 mL. The specimen was naive CD4+ T cells from blood. V gene TRBV20-1 combines with J gene TRBJ2-5, with no clear D. The clonotype comes from a man in his late teens or twenties with type 1 diabetes. The DNA for the CDR3 is TGCAGTGGACGGCGCCAAGAGACCCAGTACTTC. This encodes CSGRRQETQYF.